Reported below is one T cell receptor (beta chain). The sample is drawn from a study of blood T cell repertoires in COVID-19. Germline values: CDR1 SGHTA, CDR2 FQGNSA. J gave up 0 bases and V 3 bases, and 12 bases lay outside the gene matches. This CDR3 comprises 19 residues. Self-reported history from a screening survey and questionnaire set each donor's cohort. The assay was immunoSEQ multiplex PCR, and TCRdb's table has in-frame clones only and misses some. The data contain a few hundred thousand clones, 80% to 90% of them seen just once; the ten biggest clones take up 3.5% to 4%. This sequence was found in a woman aged 40 to 50 with acute COVID-19. The V gene is TRBV7-2, the J gene TRBJ2-1; 9 bases fit TRBD1. Sequencing was carried out using PBMCs or T cells enriched from blood (not recorded which). The CDR3 bases are TGTGCCAGCAGCTTCCGCGTTCCGACGGGACAGGGCTCCTACAATGAGCAGTTCTTC. It yields the protein CASSFRVPTGQGSYNEQFF. Filled out from reference TRBV7-2 and TRBJ2-1, the complete variable domain reads GAGVSQSPSNKVTEKGKDVELRCDPISGHTALYWYRQSLGQGLEFLIYFQGNSAPDKSGLPSDRFSAERTGGSVSTLTIQRTQQEDSAVYLCASSFRVPTGQGSYNEQFFGPGTRLTVL.